The T cell receptor (beta chain) under discussion was sequenced for a study of read filtering for tumor transcriptome and immune sequencing. This clonotype was detected many times. The germline V gene has CDR1 SEHNR and CDR2 FQNEAQ (reference sequence). With 2 bases removed from V and 6 bases from J, the gap between germline ends came to 14 bases. This CDR3 has 15 residues. This library used roughly 0.4 ug RNA and molecular barcoded adaptors spanning alpha/delta and beta/gamma chains. Via MiXCR, TCRdb re-called the reads, giving one row per CDR3 protein. The sample carries about 39,000 distinct CDR3 sequences, 14% recorded once.

Material for sequencing was a population of CD138-negative cells sorted from bone marrow. The chain joins TRBV7-9 to TRBJ2-1; perhaps TRBD2 as D (5 bases). The source is a donor at least 40 years old with multiple myeloma. The DNA of the CDR3 is TGTGCCAGCAGCTTAACGGTGGGAGACCTCAATGAGCAGTTCTTC. This codes for CASSLTVGDLNEQFF. Looking up the rest from reference TRBV7-9 and TRBJ2-1 gives the full variable domain: DTGVSQNPRHKITKRGQNVTFRCDPISEHNRLYWYRQTLGQGPEFLTYFQNEAQLEKSRLLSDRFSAERPKGSFSTLEIQRTEQGDSAMYLCASSLTVGDLNEQFFGPGTRLTVL.